The next 17 T cell receptor beta chains were all read from a single sample in a study of T cells in Graves' hyperthyroidism and ophthalmopathy. Authors of the study amplified TCR beta CDR3 regions from RNA transcripts. First-round RT-PCR targeting the TCR CDR3 was performed with the HTBI primer set. One entry per CDR3 protein results from TCRdb running MiXCR on the multiplex PCR reads. Of about 740,000 distinct CDR3 sequences listed, 14% are singletons. The sample was blood. These receptors all come from a young woman with Graves' hyperthyroidism.

In its sample, this clonotype was seen many times. The CDR3 DNA is TGTGCCAGCAGCTCCGGACTAGCGGGAGTTGAGCAGTTCTTC. Protein: CASSSGLAGVEQFF. The chain recombines TRBV7-6 with TRBJ2-1; TRBD2 matches 13 bases. Losses at the gene ends were 4 bases for V and 9 bases for J; bases not matched to a gene: 3. This CDR3 comprises 14 residues. Per germline, CDR1 SGHVS and CDR2 FNYEAQ.

This clonotype showed up many times. This chain uses TRBV29-1 with TRBJ1-1, with 9 bases aligning to TRBD1. The V and J ends lost 6 bases and 5 bases, in that order; junction bases with no gene match: 4. This CDR3 has 12 amino acids. Per germline, CDR1 SQVTM and CDR2 ANQGSEA. Here the CDR3 DNA reads TGCAGCGTGCGGACAGGGGAAACTGAAGCTTTCTTT. Encoded protein: CSVRTGETEAFF. Filled out from reference TRBV29-1 and TRBJ1-1, the complete variable domain reads SAVISQKPSRDICQRGTSLTIQCQVDSQVTMMFWYRQQPGQSLTLIATANQGSEATYESGFVIDKFPISRPNLTFSTLTVSNMSPEDSSIYLCSVRTGETEAFFGQGTRLTVV.

This clonotype was detected a few times. This chain links TRBV3-1 with TRBJ2-1; D is tentatively TRBD1 or TRBD2 (5 bases each). Looked up from germline, CDR1 is LGHDT and CDR2 is YNNKEL (reference sequence). V lost 4 bases and J 0 bases, leaving 19 bases between the germline ends. This CDR3 spans 18 amino acids. DNA for the CDR3: TGTGCCAGCAGCCGTTTTTTGGGGGTGGGGAGCTCCTACAATGAGCAGTTCTTC. It yields the protein CASSRFLGVGSSYNEQFF.

This clonotype was counted many times. The chain links TRBV20-1 to TRBJ1-5; D may be TRBD1 (5 bases). V was pared by 3 bases and J by 4 bases, with 10 bases between. This CDR3 spans 13 amino acids. CDR1 is DFQATT, CDR2 SNEGSKA, per germline (reference sequence). CDR3 region: CSASGGANQPQHF. As DNA, the CDR3 is TGCAGTGCTAGTGGCGGGGCAAATCAGCCCCAGCATTTT.

This clonotype was recorded a few times. The chain is built from TRBV5-1 and TRBJ2-4, with TRBD1 matching 7 bases. Trimming at V came to 3 bases and at J to 0 bases, leaving 6 bases not matched to a gene. The CDR3 runs 16 residues. Germline values: CDR1 SGHRS, CDR2 YFSETQ. CDR3 nucleotide sequence: TGCGCCAGCAGCTCCAGGGGGAAGCAAGCCAAAAACATTCAGTACTTC. It is translated as CASSSRGKQAKNIQYF. The full variable domain, rest sourced from reference TRBV5-1 and TRBJ2-4, is KAGVTQTPRYLIKTRGQQVTLSCSPISGHRSVSWYQQTPGQGLQFLFEYFSETQRNKGNFPGRFSGRQFSNSRSEMNVSTLELGDSALYLCASSSRGKQAKNIQYFGAGTRLSVL.

The genes are TRBV10-3 and TRBJ1-1, with 7 bases matching TRBD1. Germline V lookup: CDR1 ENHRY, CDR2 SYGVKD. The CDR3 has 13 residues. V shed 8 bases and J 2 bases; nucleotides not matched to a gene: 5. DNA of the CDR3: TGTGCCATCGGGGGGACAGTAAACACTGAAGCTTTCTTT. Protein product: CAIGGTVNTEAFF.

This clonotype showed up many times. J is TRBJ1-4 and V is TRBV13; no reliable D call. The V and J ends lost 0 bases and 6 bases respectively, with 11 bases between them. Looked up from germline, CDR1 is PRHDT and CDR2 is FYEKMQ (reference sequence). The CDR3 consists of 15 residues. The CDR3, as DNA: TGTGCCAGCAGCTTAGGAGGTGCCATCGATGAAAAACTGTTTTTT. It is translated as CASSLGGAIDEKLFF.

The sample holds many counts of this clonotype. This sequence joins TRBV10-1 and TRBJ2-3; 8 bases align to TRBD1. Germline values: CDR1 WNHNN, CDR2 SYGVQD (reference sequence). The J segment lost 3 bases and the V segment lost 6 bases, leaving 5 bases of the junction unmatched. The CDR3 has 14 residues. DNA for the CDR3: TGCGCCAGCAGCAGGGGGCTTGGAACAGATACGCAGTATTTT. As protein: CASSRGLGTDTQYF.

The V and J genes are TRBV11-2 and TRBJ2-1, with D possibly matching TRBD2 (5 bases). Germline assignment: CDR1 SGHAT and CDR2 FQNNGV. This CDR3 has 13 amino acids. Trimming took 5 bases from V and 4 from J, leaving 9 bases between them. CDR3: CASSPQRYNEQFF. CDR3 coding DNA: TGTGCCAGCAGCCCTCAGCGGTACAATGAGCAGTTCTTC.

The rearrangement links TRBV28 to TRBJ1-6, with 7 bases that match TRBD1. This CDR3 comprises 13 residues. Germline CDR1 MDHEN, CDR2 SYDVKM. The CDR3 region is CAITGQYNSPLHF. In DNA form, the CDR3 reads TGTGCGATTACGGGACAGTATAATTCACCCCTCCACTTT.

Worth noting for this clonotype: A much larger clone differs by one base, so this may be a read error. This sequence joins TRBV30 and TRBJ2-2; the D is unclear. Trimming cost V 2 bases and J 4 bases, with 11 bases left between them. In germline, CDR1 is GTSNPN, CDR2 SVGIG (reference sequence). The CDR3 runs to 14 residues. As DNA, the CDR3 is TGTGCCTGGAGTATCGCCCACACCACCGGGGAGCTGTTTTTT. Translation gives CAWSIAHTTGELFF.

V and J are TRBV19 and TRBJ2-2; 8 bases agree with TRBD1. The CDR3 length is 16 residues. Germline CDR1 reads LNHDA; CDR2 reads SQIVND (reference sequence). V lost 8 bases, J lost 5 bases, and 13 bases stayed unmatched. The CDR3 coding sequence is TGTGCCAGTCGTTTACGGGGACAGGTGAGTACCGGGGAGCTGTTTTTT. Translated: CASRLRGQVSTGELFF.

At least ten counts were recorded for this clonotype. V is TRBV28 and J is TRBJ1-5; D gene uncertain. Trimming removed 6 bases at V and 6 bases at J, with 24 bases between. CDR3 length: 17 amino acids. Germline lookup yields CDR1 MDHEN and CDR2 SYDVKM. CDR3 region: CASSPRPYLLGFQPQHF. The CDR3 DNA reads as TGTGCCAGCAGCCCGCGTCCTTATTTGCTTGGTTTTCAGCCCCAGCATTTT.

This clonotype has just a few counts. CDR3 loop: CASSEDGGSTGELFF. In DNA, the CDR3 is TGTGCCAGCAGTGAAGACGGGGGGTCCACCGGGGAGCTGTTTTTT. The chain combines TRBV2 with TRBJ2-2; 7 bases match TRBD2. This CDR3 spans 15 amino acids. Per the germline V gene, CDR1 is SNHLY and CDR2 is FYNNEI. V trimming: 1 base; J trimming: 4 bases; junction bases outside the gene matches: 3.

The sample holds many counts of this clonotype. The V and J genes are TRBV18 and TRBJ1-4; D gene uncertain. CDR3 size: 15 residues. Germline lookup yields CDR1 KGHSH and CDR2 LQKENI. V shed 4 bases and J shed 4 bases, with 13 bases lying between them. The chain's CDR3 is CASSRDALGNEKLFF. The CDR3, as DNA: TGTGCCAGCTCACGGGATGCGCTTGGTAATGAAAAACTGTTTTTT. The full variable domain, with the rest looked up from reference TRBV18 and TRBJ1-4, is NAGVMQNPRHLVRRRGQEARLRCSPMKGHSHVYWYRQLPEEGLKFMVYLQKENIIDESGMPKERFSAEFPKEGPSILRIQQVVRGDSAAYFCASSRDALGNEKLFFGSGTQLSVL.

J is TRBJ2-1 and V is TRBV7-9; 8 positions agree with TRBD2. Germline assignment: CDR1 SEHNR and CDR2 FQNEAQ (reference sequence). Trimming took 4 bases from V and 3 from J; bases not matched to a gene: 14. CDR3 length: 18 amino acids. The CDR3 DNA sequence: TGTGCCAGCAGCTCAGCCAGGGTACTAGCGGCCAGCTACAATGAGCAGTTCTTC. Amino acids: CASSSARVLAASYNEQFF. Using reference TRBV7-9 and TRBJ2-1 for the parts outside the CDR3, the full variable domain is DTGVSQNPRHKITKRGQNVTFRCDPISEHNRLYWYRQTLGQGPEFLTYFQNEAQLEKSRLLSDRFSAERPKGSFSTLEIQRTEQGDSAMYLCASSSARVLAASYNEQFFGPGTRLTVL.

This clonotype was detected ten times or more. The V gene is TRBV30, the J gene TRBJ2-1, with 9 bases fitting TRBD2. CDR3 length equals 15 residues. V was pared by 3 bases and J by 11 bases, with 14 bases of the junction left unmatched. Germline-derived CDR1 and CDR2 are GTSNPN and SVGIG (reference sequence). CDR3 protein: CAWSFPGLAAMKQFF. For the CDR3, the DNA is TGTGCCTGGAGCTTCCCGGGACTAGCCGCAATGAAGCAGTTCTTC.